The 24 T cell receptor beta chains listed next were all sequenced from one sample in a study of blood T cells in healthy people across ages. The authors ran a second PCR of about 6 to 12 cycles using a sample-barcoded 5' primer and a J-beta primer mix. TCRdb called the 5' RACE reads again in MiXCR, with one record for every CDR3 protein. The sample has roughly 1,800,000 distinct CDR3 sequences, about 50% seen once; the top ten hold roughly 2%. The sample was blood. These receptors were obtained from a woman aged 40-49 years in good health.

The chain carries TRBV6-2 or TRBV6-3 and TRBJ1-1, with a weak D call TRBD1 (5 bases). The CDR3 has 14 amino acids. V dropped 5 bases and J dropped 8 bases, with 18 bases sitting between them. Germline CDR1 MNHEY, CDR2 SVGEGT. The CDR3 coding sequence is TGTGCCAGCAGTAACCTTCCCGGGACGGCCGAAGCTTTCTTT. It encodes CASSNLPGTAEAFF.

CDR3 coding DNA: TGCAGTGCTCACGGACCAGCTAGCACAGATACGCAGTATTTT. This gives the protein CSAHGPASTDTQYF. The chain carries TRBV20-1 and TRBJ2-3, with no clear D. The germline gives CDR1 DFQATT, CDR2 SNEGSKA (reference sequence). The CDR3 is 14 amino acids. Trimming pared 5 bases from V and 0 bases from J, leaving 12 bases between.

The chain employs TRBV6-2 or TRBV6-3 and TRBJ2-7, with 9 positions matching TRBD2. V gave up 7 bases and J gave up 0 bases; unmatched junction bases: 13. The CDR3 consists of 17 residues. Germline CDR1 and CDR2: MNHEY and SVGEGT. As DNA, the CDR3 is TGTGCCAGCAATCATGCCAGCGGGGGGACCTTCTCCTACGAGCAGTACTTC. This sequence encodes CASNHASGGTFSYEQYF.

The CDR3 coding sequence is TGCAGTGCTAGTTTCGGAGCCTATAGCAATCAGCCCCAGCATTTT. This translates into CSASFGAYSNQPQHF. The genes are TRBV20-1 and TRBJ1-5; the D is unclear. Trimming removed 3 bases from V and 0 bases from J, with 12 bases in between. Germline V gene lookup returns CDR1 DFQATT and CDR2 SNEGSKA (reference sequence). The CDR3 contains 15 residues.

This clonotype was counted a few times. V and J are TRBV29-1 and TRBJ2-3, with D possibly TRBD1 on 6 matching bases. V lost 7 bases, J lost 1 base, and 15 bases lay in between. CDR1 is SQVTM, CDR2 ANQGSEA, per germline. CDR3 size: 14 residues. The CDR3 loop is CSGNRDVGTDTQYF. CDR3 sequence (DNA): TGCAGCGGAAACAGGGACGTTGGCACAGATACGCAGTATTTT.

The chain combines TRBV28 with TRBJ2-7; D is ambiguous. CDR1 MDHEN and CDR2 SYDVKM come from the germline V gene. The CDR3 sequence is 16 residues long. Deletions cut 5 bases from V and 1 base from J, with 18 bases between. CDR3 coding DNA: TGTGCCAGCAGTCCCACGGCAGGCGTCCTTTCCTACGAGCAGTACTTC. It codes for CASSPTAGVLSYEQYF.

The chain recombines TRBV6-5 with TRBJ2-6, with no clear D. V gave up 8 bases and J gave up 0 bases, with 11 bases separating them. The CDR3 loop spans 15 amino acids. Germline V gene data show CDR1 as MNHEY and CDR2 as SVGAGI. The chain's CDR3 is CASGPDGSGANVLTF. CDR3 coding DNA: TGTGCCAGCGGACCGGACGGCTCTGGGGCCAACGTCCTGACTTTC.

The V gene is TRBV2, the J gene TRBJ2-7; 7 bases fit TRBD1. V shed 7 bases, J shed 5 bases, and the junction held 8 bases outside the gene matches. CDR1 and CDR2 from the germline V gene are SNHLY and FYNNEI. The CDR3 consists of 13 residues. The CDR3 is CASKRGQADEQYF. The CDR3 nucleotides read TGTGCCAGCAAAAGGGGGCAAGCGGACGAGCAGTACTTC.

The CDR3, as DNA: TGCAGTGCCTTGGGGTCCGGGGGCGCGAACTATGGCTACACCTTC. This codes for CSALGSGGANYGYTF. The V call is TRBV20-1, the J call TRBJ1-2, with D tentatively TRBD1 (6 bases). This CDR3 is 15 amino acids long. The V gene's germline CDR1 is DFQATT and CDR2 SNEGSKA (reference sequence). V lost 6 bases and J lost 2, with 19 bases in between.

This clonotype has only a few counts. The chain recombines TRBV20-1 with TRBJ2-3; 9 bases align to TRBD1. The CDR3 has 16 residues. Germline V gene lookup returns CDR1 DFQATT and CDR2 SNEGSKA (reference sequence). V gave up 2 bases and J gave up 3 bases; unmatched junction bases: 9. The CDR3 coding sequence is TGCAGTGCTAGACGCCACAGGGGGCGAGAGACAGATACGCAGTATTTT. It codes for CSARRHRGRETDTQYF.

The genes are TRBV5-1 and TRBJ2-4; TRBD1 might be the D (6 bases). This CDR3 region has 14 residues. Per the germline V gene, CDR1 is SGHRS and CDR2 is YFSETQ. The germline V and J ends were trimmed by 4 bases and 13 bases, with 21 bases remaining between them. The CDR3 DNA sequence: TGCGCCAGCAGCGTGGCCCCAGGGGCTGGGGAGCAGTACTTC. It encodes CASSVAPGAGEQYF.

The rearrangement joins TRBV27 to TRBJ1-2; the D gene is possibly TRBD1 (5 bases). Trimming took off 4 bases at V and 3 bases at J, with 15 bases between the two ends. This CDR3 spans 15 amino acids. Germline V gene sequence: CDR1 MNHEY, CDR2 SMNVEV (reference sequence). CDR3: CASSSSGRAYYGYTF. The DNA for the CDR3 is TGTGCCAGCAGTTCCTCGGGACGGGCTTACTATGGCTACACCTTC.

As regards this clonotype: The junction differs from germline at one of its ends, possibly a read error. The rearrangement joins TRBV7-7 to TRBJ2-5, with 8 bases matching TRBD2. Germline V lookup: CDR1 SSHAT, CDR2 FNYEAQ (reference sequence). There are 16 residues in the CDR3. CDR3 in amino acids: CASSLNPRTSWETQYF. CDR3 bases: TGTGCTAGCAGCTTAAACCCCCGGACTAGCTGGGAGACCCAGTACTTC. The complete variable domain, with remaining parts taken from reference TRBV7-7 and TRBJ2-5, reads GAGVSQSPRYKVTKRGQDVTLRCDPISSHATLYWYQQALGQGPEFLTYFNYEAQPDKSGLPSDRFSAERPEGSISTLTIQRTEQRDSAMYRCASSLNPRTSWETQYFGPGTRLLVL.

The chain joins TRBV11-2 to TRBJ1-1, with 7 bases identical to TRBD1. The germline V gene has CDR1 SGHAT and CDR2 FQNNGV. The CDR3 spans 16 residues. V shed 5 bases and J 6 bases; nucleotides not matched to a gene: 15. The CDR3 DNA reads TGTGCCAGCAGCGCGTCCCGACAGGGTACTTTCGCTGAAGCTTTCTTT. It specifies CASSASRQGTFAEAFF.

This rearrangement joins TRBV7-9 to TRBJ2-5; 8 bases fit TRBD2. The ends lost 3 bases at V and 4 bases at J; junction bases unmatched: 7. Germline lookup yields CDR1 SEHNR and CDR2 FQNEAQ (reference sequence). The CDR3 consists of 15 residues. CDR3 sequence reads: CASSFPPGGVETQYF. The CDR3 DNA sequence: TGTGCCAGCAGCTTCCCGCCGGGGGGGGTAGAGACCCAGTACTTC.

This chain connects TRBV6-5 to TRBJ1-2; maybe TRBD1 (6 bases). Germline loops: CDR1 MNHEY, CDR2 SVGAGI. The V end lost 5 bases, the J end lost 4 bases, and 14 bases lay between the germline ends. The CDR3 has 14 residues. This CDR3 is CASSATGLFYGYTF. CDR3 nucleotides: TGTGCCAGCAGTGCTACAGGGCTTTTCTATGGCTACACCTTC.

The rearrangement uses TRBV7-6 and TRBJ2-5; TRBD1 matches 7 bases. With 4 bases clipped from V and 2 bases from J, the junction kept 10 bases outside the gene matches. From germline, CDR1 is SGHVS and CDR2 FNYEAQ. This CDR3 is built from 16 residues. This CDR3 reads CASSSAGQGDQETQYF. The CDR3 nucleotides read TGTGCCAGCAGCTCCGCAGGGCAGGGGGATCAAGAGACCCAGTACTTC.

In this sample, this clonotype turned up once. The chain links TRBV7-9 to TRBJ2-1; tentative D call: TRBD1 (5 bases). Per the germline V gene, CDR1 is SEHNR and CDR2 is FQNEAQ (reference sequence). Trimming pared 5 bases from V and 0 bases from J, leaving 17 bases between. This CDR3 has 17 amino acids. CDR3 protein: CASSLTTLRDSYNEQFF. Here the CDR3 DNA reads TGTGCCAGCAGCCTAACGACTCTCAGGGACTCCTACAATGAGCAGTTCTTC.

V usage is TRBV6-1 and J usage is TRBJ2-5; either TRBD1 or TRBD2 may supply D (5 bases each). The V end lost 4 bases, the J end lost 11 bases, and 32 bases lay between the germline ends. Germline V lookup: CDR1 MNHNS, CDR2 SASEGT. This CDR3 contains 18 residues. The chain's CDR3 is CASSGLGTTRGTNNEQYF. For the CDR3, the DNA is TGTGCCAGCAGTGGGTTGGGCACCACGAGAGGGACGAACAATGAGCAGTACTTC.

This clonotype was detected only a few times. This sequence joins TRBV28 and TRBJ2-7; D call uncertain. V dropped 3 bases and J dropped 0 bases, with 15 bases sitting between them. The CDR3 sequence is 16 residues long. Germline lookup yields CDR1 MDHEN and CDR2 SYDVKM. The CDR3 here is CASSFSAPVTSYEQYF. CDR3 in DNA: TGTGCCAGCAGTTTCTCAGCGCCAGTTACCTCCTACGAGCAGTACTTC.

This rearrangement joins TRBV7-2 to TRBJ1-6; a possible D gene is TRBD1 (5 bases). CDR1 is SGHTA and CDR2 is FQGNSA in the germline V gene. The CDR3 extends over 17 amino acids. V was clipped by 5 bases and J by 0 bases, with 14 bases between them. The CDR3 loop reads CASSPAQASSYNSPLHF. DNA of the CDR3: TGTGCCAGCAGCCCAGCACAGGCGAGCTCCTATAATTCACCCCTCCACTTT.

This clonotype showed up just once. The V gene is TRBV4-3, the J gene TRBJ2-6; 7 bases match TRBD1. Germline-derived CDR1 and CDR2 are LGHNA and YSLEER. V shed 2 bases, J shed 2 bases, and the junction held 9 bases outside the gene matches. The CDR3 covers 18 residues. Here the CDR3 DNA reads TGCGCCAGCAGCCAACACACCCAGACAGGGACTGGGGCCAACGTCCTGACTTTC. Amino acids: CASSQHTQTGTGANVLTF.

This clonotype was counted only a few times. The chain recombines TRBV4-3 with TRBJ1-6; D might be TRBD1 (6 bases). Germline lookup yields CDR1 LGHNA and CDR2 YSLEER. Trimming removed 0 bases at V and 9 bases at J, with 12 bases between. This CDR3 is built from 15 residues. The CDR3 nucleotides read TGCGCCAGCAGCCAAGATCAACAGGGTGTTTCACCCCTCCACTTT. Its protein is CASSQDQQGVSPLHF.

This clonotype was counted only a few times. The rearrangement joins TRBV7-2 to TRBJ2-7; 13 bases map to TRBD2. The trim removed 5 bases at V and 2 bases at J, leaving 9 bases unmatched. CDR3 length: 17 residues. From germline, CDR1 is SGHTA and CDR2 FQGNSA. The CDR3 is CASSEGLAGAIPYEQYF. CDR3 in DNA: TGTGCCAGCAGCGAAGGACTAGCGGGGGCCATCCCCTACGAGCAGTACTTC.